One and the same sample provided the 26 T cell receptor beta chains below, sequenced in a study of shared clonotypes between healthy human individuals. Sequencing used immunoSEQ multiplex PCR; TCRdb keeps in-frame clones, though not all of them. The sample consists of around 1.5 million clones, 95% to 99% of them appearing once. Sequenced sample: naive CD4+ T cells sorted from blood. Subset specified: CD45RA+ positively selected. These receptors were taken from a man under 40 in good health.

The chain combines TRBV19 with TRBJ2-7; a possible D gene is TRBD1 (6 bases). V lost 5 bases, J lost 5 bases, and 19 bases lay in between. This CDR3 has 15 residues. Per germline, CDR1 LNHDA and CDR2 SQIVND (reference sequence). For the CDR3, the DNA is TGTGCCAGTAGTCTTCACAGGGAACCAAAGAACGAGCAGTACTTC. It translates to CASSLHREPKNEQYF.

The rearrangement uses TRBV29-1 and TRBJ2-1, with 12 positions matching TRBD2. V lost 4 bases and J lost 0; bases outside the gene matches: 4. Germline loops: CDR1 SQVTM, CDR2 ANQGSEA. This CDR3 region has 16 residues. The CDR3 sequence is CSVGEGLAGSYNEQFF. CDR3 nucleotide sequence: TGCAGCGTTGGCGAGGGACTAGCGGGCTCCTACAATGAGCAGTTCTTC.

This rearrangement joins TRBV27 to TRBJ2-7; D is undetermined. CDR1 and CDR2 from the germline V gene are MNHEY and SMNVEV (reference sequence). This CDR3 contains 14 residues. V lost 2 bases to trimming and J lost 0 bases, with 8 bases between them. The CDR3 is CASSLRRFSYEQYF. The CDR3, as DNA: TGTGCCAGCAGTTTAAGGCGTTTCTCCTACGAGCAGTACTTC.

The chain carries TRBV5-1 and TRBJ1-3; D possibly corresponds to TRBD1 (6 bases). The CDR3 covers 15 residues. The V end lost 4 bases, the J end lost 1 base, and 12 bases lay between the germline ends. CDR1 is SGHRS and CDR2 is YFSETQ in the germline V gene. CDR3 DNA sequence: TGCGCCAGCAGCGCTAACAGGGTATCTGGAAACACCATATATTTT. It encodes CASSANRVSGNTIYF.

For the CDR3, the DNA is TGTGCCAGCAGCAAATACAATGAGCAGTTCTTC. Protein sequence: CASSKYNEQFF. The V and J genes are TRBV9 and TRBJ2-1; D unresolved. V lost 4 bases and J lost 4, with 3 bases in between. Looked up from germline, CDR1 is SGDLS and CDR2 is YYNGEE. The CDR3 loop spans 11 amino acids.

V gene TRBV9 combines with J gene TRBJ2-2; 8 positions match TRBD2. The CDR3 covers 16 residues. Germline V gene data show CDR1 as SGDLS and CDR2 as YYNGEE. V was pared by 1 base and J by 4 bases, with 6 bases of the junction left unmatched. CDR3 nucleotide sequence: TGTGCCAGCAGCGTAACGGGAGGGCGCATCACCGGGGAGCTGTTTTTT. It encodes CASSVTGGRITGELFF.

This sequence joins TRBV6-5 and TRBJ1-1; D call uncertain. Trimming cost V 6 bases and J 6 bases, with 17 bases left between them. Per the germline V gene, CDR1 is MNHEY and CDR2 is SVGAGI. The CDR3 totals 14 residues. CDR3 nucleotide sequence: TGTGCCAGCAGCAACCCCTCGGGTGCCGCTGAAGCTTTCTTT. Translating it yields CASSNPSGAAEAFF.

The chain combines TRBV6-6 with TRBJ1-2, with D tentatively TRBD1 (6 bases). Germline-derived CDR1 and CDR2 are MNHNY and SVGAGI (reference sequence). The CDR3 totals 15 residues. The V and J ends lost 4 bases and 8 bases respectively, with 20 bases between them. The DNA of the CDR3 is TGTGCCAGCAGTTTGACCGGGACAAAACAGGAAGGCTACACCTTC. The encoded protein is CASSLTGTKQEGYTF.

The chain couples TRBV29-1 to TRBJ2-1; TRBD2 aligns across 9 bases. The CDR3 consists of 18 residues. CDR1 is SQVTM, CDR2 ANQGSEA, per germline. V trimming: 4 bases; J trimming: 1 base; junction bases outside the gene matches: 14. CDR3 loop: CSVVGGGQSGRSYNEQFF. As DNA, the CDR3 is TGCAGCGTTGTGGGGGGTGGGCAGAGCGGGAGGTCCTACAATGAGCAGTTCTTC.

The chain combines TRBV28 with TRBJ1-2; D is unclear. Germline lookup yields CDR1 MDHEN and CDR2 SYDVKM. Trimming shortened V by 11 bases and J by 4 bases, and 17 bases separated the two germline ends. The CDR3 contains 13 residues. CDR3 in amino acids: CAGGQNRLYGYTF. The CDR3 DNA sequence: TGTGCCGGAGGGCAGAACAGACTCTATGGCTACACCTTC.

This chain uses TRBV7-8 with TRBJ2-1; D call uncertain. This CDR3 is built from 19 residues. Trimming took 5 bases from V and 4 from J, leaving 27 bases between them. Germline CDR1 and CDR2: SGHVS and FQNEAQ. The CDR3 DNA sequence: TGTGCCAGCAGCCGAGGTGGAGACTGGCGAGTAAGTCGTTACAATGAGCAGTTCTTC. Translating gives CASSRGGDWRVSRYNEQFF. The variable domain in full, completed from reference TRBV7-8 and TRBJ2-1, reads GAGVSQSPRYKVAKRGQDVALRCDPISGHVSLFWYQQALGQGPEFLTYFQNEAQLDKSGLPSDRFFAERPEGSVSTLKIQRTQQEDSAVYLCASSRGGDWRVSRYNEQFFGPGTRLTVL.

The CDR3 spells CASSVLDYNEQFF. CDR3 coding DNA: TGTGCCAGCAGCGTATTGGACTACAATGAGCAGTTCTTC. The rearrangement links TRBV9 to TRBJ2-1; no reliable D call. Looked up from germline, CDR1 is SGDLS and CDR2 is YYNGEE. The CDR3 consists of 13 residues. Trimming cost V 1 base and J 3 bases, with 5 bases left between them. The variable domain in full, completed from reference TRBV9 and TRBJ2-1, reads DSGVTQTPKHLITATGQRVTLRCSPRSGDLSVYWYQQSLDQGLQFLIQYYNGEERAKGNILERFSAQQFPDLHSELNLSSLELGDSALYFCASSVLDYNEQFFGPGTRLTVL.

The DNA for the CDR3 is TGTGCCAGCTCGGTATCAGGGGGGGACACCGGGGAGCTGTTTTTT. Encoded protein: CASSVSGGDTGELFF. The chain recombines TRBV6-6 with TRBJ2-2; D is possibly TRBD1 or TRBD2 (7 bases each). V dropped 8 bases and J dropped 3 bases, with 16 bases sitting between them. The CDR3 is made up of 15 amino acids. Germline V lookup: CDR1 MNHNY, CDR2 SVGAGI (reference sequence).

V usage is TRBV11-2 and J usage is TRBJ2-3; D might be TRBD1 or TRBD2, each matching 5 bases. The V gene lost 2 bases and the J gene lost 4 bases, with 13 bases spanning the gap. This CDR3 region has 15 residues. The germline V gene encodes CDR1 SGHAT and CDR2 FQNNGV. CDR3 loop: CASSLSVRGADTQYF. For the CDR3, the DNA is TGTGCCAGCAGCTTAAGTGTACGGGGCGCAGATACGCAGTATTTT.

This sequence joins TRBV15 and TRBJ1-2; D gene unclear. The CDR3 has 15 residues. Germline V gene lookup returns CDR1 LNHNV and CDR2 YYDKDF (reference sequence). Trimming removed 0 bases from V and 7 bases from J, with 15 bases in between. Here the CDR3 reads CATSRDPSNSRGYTF. The CDR3 DNA follows: TGTGCCACCAGCAGAGATCCCTCCAATTCGCGTGGCTACACCTTC.

V usage is TRBV2 and J usage is TRBJ2-3; D is perhaps TRBD1 or TRBD2 (6 bases each). The V gene lost 7 bases and the J gene lost 6 bases, with 14 bases spanning the gap. Germline CDR1 is SNHLY and CDR2 is FYNNEI. The CDR3 is 13 residues long. The CDR3 region has the DNA TGTGCCAGCAACTACCGAGGGGGGGATACGCAGTATTTT. Its protein is CASNYRGGDTQYF.

The chain carries TRBV5-1 and TRBJ1-1, with no clear D. Trimming removed 0 bases at V and 1 base at J, with 13 bases between. Germline V gene lookup returns CDR1 SGHRS and CDR2 YFSETQ. This CDR3 region has 16 residues. The CDR3 here is CASSLGRGRSNTEAFF. In nucleotides, the CDR3 is TGCGCCAGCAGCTTGGGACGCGGACGGTCGAACACTGAAGCTTTCTTT.

This chain uses TRBV11-2 with TRBJ1-2; 9 positions agree with TRBD1. The CDR3 extends over 16 amino acids. The germline gives CDR1 SGHAT, CDR2 FQNNGV. J lost 5 bases, V lost 6 bases, and 13 bases had no gene match. In nucleotides, the CDR3 is TGTGCCAGCAGACAGGTTACAGGGGGCGCTAGTTATGGCTACACCTTC. Protein product: CASRQVTGGASYGYTF.

The genes are TRBV11-2 and TRBJ2-1; 7 bases line up with TRBD1. This CDR3 has 15 amino acids. Germline V CDR1 and CDR2: SGHAT, FQNNGV. The V and J ends lost 4 bases and 5 bases, in that order; junction bases with no gene match: 8. CDR3 amino acids: CASSSYRGQDNEQFF. The CDR3 nucleotides read TGTGCCAGCAGCTCCTACAGGGGCCAGGACAATGAGCAGTTCTTC.

V and J are TRBV28 and TRBJ2-5; D is perhaps TRBD1 (6 bases). The germline gives CDR1 MDHEN, CDR2 SYDVKM. The V end lost 2 bases, the J end lost 1 base, and 11 bases lay between the germline ends. This CDR3 has 15 amino acids. CDR3 DNA: TGTGCCAGCAGTTTAGGGGGCGCGAGCCAAGAGACCCAGTACTTC. It specifies CASSLGGASQETQYF.

The chain recombines TRBV6-5 with TRBJ2-5; D is unresolved. This CDR3 region has 12 residues. Germline V gives CDR1 MNHEY, CDR2 SVGAGI. V was cut by 5 bases and J by 6 bases, with 10 bases left in between. DNA of the CDR3: TGTGCCAGCAGTAGTACCGATCAGACCCAGTACTTC. It is translated as CASSSTDQTQYF.

The chain couples TRBV19 to TRBJ1-1, with a tentative D call TRBD1 (5 bases). Trimming stripped 3 bases from V and 4 bases from J, with 9 bases between. The CDR3 length is 13 residues. Germline V lookup: CDR1 LNHDA, CDR2 SQIVND (reference sequence). The CDR3: CASSIQGGTEAFF. The CDR3 region has the DNA TGTGCCAGTAGTATCCAGGGAGGCACTGAAGCTTTCTTT.

The chain recombines TRBV5-1 with TRBJ1-3, with a weak D call TRBD1 (5 bases). CDR3 length equals 16 residues. Trimming shortened V by 1 base and J by 9 bases, and 20 bases separated the two germline ends. Germline assignment: CDR1 SGHRS and CDR2 YFSETQ. This chain's CDR3 is CASSLSVAGRSGTIYF. The DNA for the CDR3 is TGCGCCAGCAGCTTGTCGGTGGCAGGGAGAAGTGGCACCATATATTTT.

The chain links TRBV6-5 to TRBJ2-7; D is undetermined. Germline V gene lookup returns CDR1 MNHEY and CDR2 SVGAGI. V was cut by 4 bases and J by 2 bases, with 18 bases left in between. CDR3 length equals 16 residues. The CDR3 here is CASSWGTSPGAYEQYF. The DNA for the CDR3 is TGTGCCAGCAGTTGGGGTACCAGTCCGGGTGCCTACGAGCAGTACTTC.

This clone occurred once. V gene TRBV11-2 combines with J gene TRBJ2-1; 14 bases agree with TRBD2. The CDR3 loop spans 17 amino acids. Germline V CDR1 and CDR2: SGHAT, FQNNGV. With 4 bases clipped from V and 4 bases from J, the junction kept 6 bases outside the gene matches. The CDR3 loop reads CASSSGLAGGLYNEQFF. CDR3 nucleotide sequence: TGTGCCAGCAGCTCTGGACTAGCGGGAGGATTGTACAATGAGCAGTTCTTC.

The V call is TRBV5-4, the J call TRBJ2-6; the D call may be TRBD1 or TRBD2 (5 bases each). V was cut by 0 bases and J by 0 bases, with 13 bases left in between. CDR3 length: 18 amino acids. Germline-derived CDR1 and CDR2 are SGHNT and YYREEE (reference sequence). This chain's CDR3 is CASSLGGGTNSGANVLTF. CDR3 DNA: TGTGCCAGCAGCTTGGGTGGGGGTACGAACTCTGGGGCCAACGTCCTGACTTTC.